This T cell receptor (beta chain) was sequenced in a study of cytomegalovirus exposure and HLA in healthy donors. Study-level results: A later look showed TCR association rates differing by HLA locus, highest for DRB1 and lowest for HLA-C. The classifier reportedly diagnosed cytomegalovirus status with high specificity and sensitivity. When a later analysis compared HLA-associated TCR beta chains with equally common others, the HLA-associated chains turned out to be more clonally expanded and to have lower generation probabilities.

As concerns this clone: Its matching antigen is unknown.

The CDR3 is 13 residues long. The V and J ends lost 4 bases and 2 bases respectively, with 10 bases between them. Germline V CDR1 and CDR2: SQVTM, ANQGSEA. The PCR was carried out with 60 Vbeta primers and 13 Jbeta primers. Clones were read by immunoSEQ multiplex PCR, and TCRdb kept only the in-frame ones, dropping some. Of more than 85,000 clones detected, 80% to 85% appear once; the ten largest clones hold around 2.9%. V and J are TRBV29-1 and TRBJ2-3; D might be TRBD1 (5 bases). The sample consisted of PBMCs. The clonotype comes from an older woman in good health and CMV-seropositive. CDR3 DNA: TGCAGCGTTGGTTGGGGCCCCACAGATACGCAGTATTTT. Its protein is CSVGWGPTDTQYF.